Detailed here is one TCR beta chain. These data belong to a study of blood T cell repertoires in COVID-19. Study as a whole: Samples came from the United States, Italy and Spain, spanning acute and convalescent COVID-19. From T cells, B-cell-depleted T cells, or PBMCs came the material, which was cDNA or gDNA.

Under the authors' procedure: Researchers report that nucleated cell counts were estimated from reference gene primer amplification. The data were produced by immunoSEQ multiplex PCR, yet TCRdb's version contains in-frame clones alone and is incomplete. V, J and clone size were drawn from that table, and D and trimming were deduced from the DNA. Of about 220,000 clones in the sample, roughly 84% were seen once. CDR3 length: 15 residues. In germline, CDR1 is SGHRS, CDR2 YFSETQ. With 3 bases removed from V and 8 bases from J, the gap between germline ends came to 20 bases. The gene calls are TRBV5-1 and TRBJ1-2; D is perhaps TRBD1 (6 bases). This clonotype originated in an older woman who had recovered from COVID-19. The sequenced sample was peripheral blood. DNA for the CDR3: TGCGCCAGCAGCTCCCCCCGAGGGGGGGCGGAGGGCTACACCTTC. Translation: CASSSPRGGAEGYTF.